This T cell receptor (beta chain) was found in a study of T-cell reconstitution after alpha-beta-depleted transplantation in children. This CDR3 comprises 15 residues. Germline V CDR1 and CDR2: LNHDA, SQIVND (reference sequence). Trimming stripped 6 bases from V and 0 bases from J, with 12 bases between. Researchers prepared the TCRbeta library using unique molecular identifiers, the study reports. TCRdb re-analysed the PCR reads in MiXCR, keeping a single row per CDR3 protein. This sample has 190,000 or so distinct CDR3 sequences, with 14% to 15% found just once. There are many counts of this clonotype.

This TCR came from a human donor who donated a stem cell graft to a child with acute lymphoblastic leukemia. The chain employs TRBV19 and TRBJ2-1; D gene uncertain. Sequencing was performed on PBMCs from the stem cell graft donor, taken from the stem cell graft. Here the CDR3 reads CASSQRLPSYNEQFF. CDR3 DNA: TGTGCCAGTAGCCAACGCCTGCCCTCCTACAATGAGCAGTTCTTC.